This is a list of T cell receptor beta chains from one sample in a study of CD8+CD57+ T cells in acquired aplastic anemia. TCRdb reprocessed the reads with MiXCR, giving one entry per CDR3 protein. The table shows about 120,000 distinct CDR3 sequences, with 50% to 60% occurring only once. The sequenced sample consisted of sorted CD4+, CD8+, or CD8+CD57+ T cells (not recorded which) from PBMCs. Receptor source: a human donor with aplastic anemia. The CDR3 runs from the conserved cysteine through the conserved F or W. A D gene is named only where the DNA matches it firmly. Rows may omit the clone size; those that give it use once, few, many or a size class.

D gene,J gene,V gene,clone size,CDR3 protein,CDR3 DNA
NA,TRBJ1-1,TRBV6-1,many,CASRQSIGTEAFF,TGTGCCAGCAGGCAGTCGATAGGCACTGAAGCTTTCTTT
NA,TRBJ2-1,TRBV6-1,NA,CASTGNYEQFF,TGTGCCAGCACGGGTAATTATGAGCAGTTCTTC
NA,TRBJ1-1,TRBV10-2,NA,CASSETSLPEAFF,TGCGCCAGCAGTGAGACGTCCCTCCCTGAAGCTTTCTTT
NA,TRBJ2-5,TRBV7-6,NA,CASSPHRVGETQYF,TGTGCCAGCAGCCCCCACAGGGTGGGTGAGACCCAGTACTTC
TRBD1,TRBJ2-7,TRBV7-6,few,CASSGYPGGGEQYF,TGTGCCAGCAGCGGCTACCCAGGGGGTGGCGAGCAGTACTTC
NA,TRBJ1-5,TRBV19,few,CASIPGTPYNQPQHF,TGTGCCAGTATCCCCGGGACCCCTTACAATCAGCCCCAGCATTTT
NA,TRBJ1-6,TRBV9,once,CASSSHPSSPLHF,TGTGCCAGCAGCTCTCACCCGAGTTCACCCCTCCACTTT
TRBD2,TRBJ2-1,TRBV12-5,NA,CASALSGTSLGNEQFF,TGTGCTAGTGCCCTTAGCGGGACCTCCCTTGGCAATGAGCAGTTCTTC
TRBD1,TRBJ1-5,TRBV24-1,once,CARTGGYQPQHF,TGTGCCAGGACAGGGGGCTATCAGCCCCAGCATTTT
NA,TRBJ2-1,TRBV19,NA,CASSILGYNEQFF,TGTGCCAGTAGTATCCTGGGCTACAATGAGCAGTTCTTC
NA,TRBJ2-5,TRBV20-1,NA,CSAPDQKETQYF,TGCAGTGCCCCGGACCAGAAAGAGACCCAGTACTTC
NA,TRBJ2-7,TRBV7-8,medium-sized,CASSAAETRFRNEQYF,TGTGCCAGCAGCGCAGCGGAGACTAGGTTCAGGAACGAGCAGTACTTC
TRBD2,TRBJ2-7,TRBV24-1,NA,CATSDGGGTHGVYEQYF,TGTGCCACCAGTGATGGGGGGGGGACTCACGGGGTCTACGAGCAGTACTTC
TRBD2,TRBJ2-3,TRBV3-1,NA,CASSQEVLRTSDYTDTQYF,TGTGCCAGCAGCCAAGAGGTTCTTAGGACTAGCGACTACACAGATACGCAGTATTTT
TRBD1,TRBJ2-2,TRBV7-6,NA,CASSLVPTGGGTGELFF,TGTGCCAGCAGCTTAGTCCCGACAGGGGGAGGCACCGGGGAGCTGTTTTTT
NA,TRBJ1-6,TRBV7-2,NA,CASSRPRPKSPLHF,TGTGCCAGCAGCCGACCCCGCCCTAAGTCACCCCTCCACTTT
NA,TRBJ2-1,TRBV20-1,few,CSARDSAGSGEQFF,TGCAGTGCTAGAGATTCCGCAGGGTCAGGTGAGCAGTTCTTC